The 23 T cell receptor beta chains in this list originate from one sample, sequenced in a study of blood T cell repertoires in COVID-19. The repertoire was sequenced with immunoSEQ multiplex PCR; TCRdb's copy has only in-frame clones and lacks some. The sample lists roughly 260,000 clones, about 88% occurring once. Sequencing was carried out using peripheral blood. These receptors were obtained from a middle-aged woman who had recovered from COVID-19.

CDR3 loop: CASSVLTGLSEQFF. The CDR3 DNA reads as TGTGCCAGCAGCGTACTAACGGGACTATCTGAGCAGTTCTTC. This chain joins TRBV9 and TRBJ2-1; 7 positions agree with TRBD2. In germline, CDR1 is SGDLS, CDR2 YYNGEE. The CDR3 sequence is 14 residues long. V dropped 1 base and J dropped 9; count of bases not matched to a gene: 7.

The chain has TRBV18 and TRBJ2-2, with D tentatively TRBD2 (5 bases). The CDR3 is 16 amino acids. V shed 3 bases and J shed 4 bases, with 15 bases lying between them. The germline V gene has CDR1 KGHSH and CDR2 LQKENI. CDR3 nucleotides: TGTGCCAGCTCACCCTCATCGGGGTGGGCCACCGGGGAGCTGTTTTTT. It specifies CASSPSSGWATGELFF.

This chain connects TRBV15 to TRBJ1-1; maybe TRBD1 (6 bases). V lost 0 bases and J 4 bases, leaving 9 bases between the germline ends. The CDR3 consists of 14 residues. From germline, CDR1 is LNHNV and CDR2 YYDKDF (reference sequence). The CDR3 DNA reads as TGTGCCACCAGCAGAGAGTTAGGGGGCACTGAAGCTTTCTTT. Translating gives CATSRELGGTEAFF.

The chain is built from TRBV5-1 and TRBJ1-3, with 8 bases fitting TRBD1. With V trimmed by 1 base and J by 0 bases, 12 bases remained unmatched. The CDR3 is 19 residues long. The V gene's germline CDR1 is SGHRS and CDR2 YFSETQ. CDR3: CASSLLGRQGTNSGNTIYF. CDR3 nucleotides: TGCGCCAGCAGCTTGCTGGGGCGACAGGGGACGAACTCTGGAAACACCATATATTTT. The full variable domain, with the rest looked up from reference TRBV5-1 and TRBJ1-3, is KAGVTQTPRYLIKTRGQQVTLSCSPISGHRSVSWYQQTPGQGLQFLFEYFSETQRNKGNFPGRFSGRQFSNSRSEMNVSTLELGDSALYLCASSLLGRQGTNSGNTIYFGEGSWLTVV.

The CDR3 here is CASSPPGGYEQYF. The CDR3 nucleotides read TGTGCCAGCAGCCCCCCAGGGGGCTACGAGCAGTACTTC. The chain joins TRBV5-4 to TRBJ2-7; 7 positions match TRBD1. Germline CDR1 SGHNT, CDR2 YYREEE (reference sequence). This CDR3 is 13 amino acids long. J gave up 3 bases and V 4 bases, and 4 bases lay outside the gene matches.

The chain couples TRBV19 to TRBJ1-3, with D unresolved. The CDR3 runs to 13 residues. V was pared by 7 bases and J by 0 bases, with 7 bases between. Germline CDR1 LNHDA, CDR2 SQIVND (reference sequence). CDR3 sequence: CASKLYSGNTIYF. DNA for the CDR3: TGTGCCAGTAAATTGTACTCTGGAAACACCATATATTTT.

V and J are TRBV10-3 and TRBJ1-2, with D possibly being TRBD1 (5 bases). V lost 3 bases and J 6 bases, leaving 14 bases between the germline ends. Germline values: CDR1 ENHRY, CDR2 SYGVKD. The CDR3 length is 14 residues. CDR3 protein: CAISERGQGDGYTF. In nucleotides, the CDR3 is TGTGCCATCAGTGAAAGGGGTCAAGGGGATGGCTACACCTTC.

The chain is built from TRBV5-1 and TRBJ2-1; D might be TRBD2 (6 bases). From germline, CDR1 is SGHRS and CDR2 YFSETQ. V was cut by 1 base and J by 4 bases, with 15 bases left in between. The CDR3 is 16 amino acids. Here the CDR3 reads CASSLLESGPYNEQFF. The CDR3 nucleotides are TGCGCCAGCAGCTTGCTAGAAAGCGGGCCTTACAATGAGCAGTTCTTC.

The chain has TRBV7-2 and TRBJ1-2, with a weak D call TRBD1 (5 bases). This CDR3 is 15 amino acids long. Deletions cut 2 bases from V and 3 bases from J, with 13 bases between. CDR1 and CDR2 (germline): SGHTA, FQGNSA. CDR3 region: CASSLTSGRDYGYTF. The CDR3 bases are TGTGCCAGCAGCTTAACATCGGGCAGGGACTATGGCTACACCTTC.

The J gene is TRBJ1-3, the V gene TRBV3-1 (or the pseudogene TRBV3-2); no clear D. This CDR3 region has 16 residues. The germline V gene has CDR1 LGHDT and CDR2 YNNKEL (reference sequence). Trimming shortened V by 4 bases and J by 0 bases, and 13 bases separated the two germline ends. The CDR3 reads CASSRSQVLSGNTIYF. CDR3 coding DNA: TGTGCCAGCAGCCGGTCTCAGGTTCTCTCTGGAAACACCATATATTTT.

In nucleotides, the CDR3 is TGTGCCAGCATCCTCCGGAGGGGAGGCCTTGCGGACAATGAGCAGTTCTTC. It encodes CASILRRGGLADNEQFF. The chain carries TRBV7-2 and TRBJ2-1; the D gene is possibly TRBD2 (6 bases). Trimming removed 7 bases at V and 5 bases at J, with 24 bases between. CDR3 length: 17 residues. Germline lookup yields CDR1 SGHTA and CDR2 FQGNSA.

The chain links TRBV14 to TRBJ2-7; 10 positions agree with TRBD2. Germline CDR1 and CDR2: SGHDN and FVKESK. V was clipped by 1 base and J by 2 bases; unmatched bases: 5. CDR3 length: 16 residues. As DNA, the CDR3 is TGTGCCAGCAGCCAAGGTACTAGCGGGATACCCTACGAGCAGTACTTC. It codes for CASSQGTSGIPYEQYF.

This chain uses TRBV7-9 with TRBJ2-2, with TRBD2 matching 15 bases. In germline, CDR1 is SEHNR, CDR2 FQNEAQ (reference sequence). The CDR3 runs 18 residues. The J segment lost 4 bases and the V segment lost 5 bases, leaving 8 bases of the junction unmatched. CDR3 bases: TGTGCCAGCAGCCCTCGGACTAGCGGGGGGGCGGTCACCGGGGAGCTGTTTTTT. Its translation is CASSPRTSGGAVTGELFF.

As concerns this clone: This sample includes further DNA sequences coding for the same CDR3. This chain uses TRBV27 with TRBJ2-6; no definite D call. The CDR3 runs 15 residues. The V gene lost 2 bases and the J gene lost 0 bases, with 5 bases spanning the gap. The germline gives CDR1 MNHEY, CDR2 SMNVEV (reference sequence). CDR3 nucleotides: TGTGCCAGCAGTTTAGGCAGCTCTGGGGCCAACGTCCTGACTTTC. Translating it yields CASSLGSSGANVLTF. The entire variable domain, with the rest obtained from reference TRBV27 and TRBJ2-6, is as follows: EAQVTQNPRYLITVTGKKLTVTCSQNMNHEYMSWYRQDPGLGLRQIYYSMNVEVTDKGDVPEGYKVSRKEKRNFPLILESPSPNQTSLYFCASSLGSSGANVLTFGAGSRLTVL.

V is TRBV6-5 and J is TRBJ1-4, with 8 bases lining up with TRBD1. CDR3 length: 14 amino acids. Trimming removed 6 bases from V and 5 bases from J; junction bases left unmatched: 5. Germline-derived CDR1 and CDR2 are MNHEY and SVGAGI. CDR3 bases: TGTGCCAGCAGGCGACAGGGGACGAATGAAAAACTGTTTTTT. It encodes CASRRQGTNEKLFF.

This chain uses TRBV3-1 (or the pseudogene TRBV3-2) with TRBJ2-3, with a tentative D call TRBD2 (5 bases). The germline gives CDR1 LGHDT, CDR2 YNNKEL (reference sequence). There are 18 residues in the CDR3. Deletions cut 1 base from V and 0 bases from J, with 17 bases between. In DNA, the CDR3 is TGTGCCAGCAGCCAAGGGCGTGTGAGTAGCGCTAGCACAGATACGCAGTATTTT. Protein sequence: CASSQGRVSSASTDTQYF.

This rearrangement joins TRBV11-3 to TRBJ2-5; TRBD2 matches 8 bases. Germline assignment: CDR1 SGHNT and CDR2 YENEEA. With 4 bases clipped from V and 2 bases from J, the junction kept 6 bases outside the gene matches. The CDR3 runs to 15 residues. CDR3: CASSSPGLGQETQYF. The DNA for the CDR3 is TGTGCCAGCAGCTCTCCGGGACTAGGACAAGAGACCCAGTACTTC.

The rearrangement joins TRBV15 to TRBJ1-4; maybe TRBD1 (6 bases). CDR3 size: 16 residues. Germline assignment: CDR1 LNHNV and CDR2 YYDKDF (reference sequence). The ends were cut back, 3 bases at V and 2 bases at J, with 13 bases in the middle. The CDR3 is CATSSGLGATNEKLFF. The CDR3 region has the DNA TGTGCCACCAGCAGTGGTCTGGGGGCGACTAATGAAAAACTGTTTTTT.

The CDR3 region is CAWSSLRGEGGNQPQHF. CDR3 DNA sequence: TGTGCCTGGAGTTCCCTACGGGGGGAGGGCGGCAATCAGCCCCAGCATTTT. J is TRBJ1-5 and V is TRBV30; D is perhaps TRBD1 (5 bases). Germline CDR1 reads GTSNPN; CDR2 reads SVGIG (reference sequence). Trimming left V 2 bases short and J 2 bases short, with 19 bases between. This CDR3 is built from 17 residues. Looking up the rest from reference TRBV30 and TRBJ1-5 gives the full variable domain: SQTIHQWPATLVQPVGSPLSLECTVEGTSNPNLYWYRQAAGRGLQLLFYSVGIGQISSEVPQNLSASRPQDRQFILSSKKLLLSDSGFYLCAWSSLRGEGGNQPQHFGDGTRLSIL.

The chain combines TRBV7-2 with TRBJ2-3; 9 bases match TRBD2. CDR3 length equals 17 residues. Trimming took 5 bases from V and 4 from J; bases not matched to a gene: 13. CDR1 SGHTA and CDR2 FQGNSA come from the germline V gene. CDR3 sequence (DNA): TGTGCCAGCAGCCCTCGACTAGCGGACCCTTTCGCAGATACGCAGTATTTT. This sequence encodes CASSPRLADPFADTQYF.

The V and J genes are TRBV7-9 and TRBJ2-5; 7 positions agree with TRBD2. The CDR3 length is 14 residues. Trimming took 6 bases from V and 0 from J; bases not matched to a gene: 4. CDR1 and CDR2 (germline): SEHNR, FQNEAQ (reference sequence). In DNA form, the CDR3 reads TGTGCCAGCAGAGGTAGCGGGTACCAAGAGACCCAGTACTTC. Its protein product is CASRGSGYQETQYF.

The genes are TRBV15 and TRBJ1-5; 8 bases are shared with TRBD1. The V segment lost 3 bases and the J segment 6 bases; nucleotides outside the gene matches: 4. This CDR3 is 14 amino acids long. Germline CDR1 is LNHNV and CDR2 is YYDKDF (reference sequence). DNA for the CDR3: TGTGCCACCAGCAGGGACAGGGCAAGTCAGCCCCAGCATTTT. Amino acid sequence: CATSRDRASQPQHF.

This chain links TRBV7-8 with TRBJ2-3; perhaps TRBD2 as D (6 bases). V was cut by 1 base and J by 1 base, with 15 bases left in between. The CDR3 totals 17 residues. Per the germline V gene, CDR1 is SGHVS and CDR2 is FQNEAQ. As DNA, the CDR3 is TGTGCCAGCAGCTTAGGAGGGCGGGGCCCGGGCACAGATACGCAGTATTTT. Its protein product is CASSLGGRGPGTDTQYF.